This is a list of T cell receptor beta chains from one sample in a study of radiotherapy plus CTLA-4 blockade in lung cancer. Sequencing used immunoSEQ multiplex PCR; TCRdb keeps in-frame clones, though not all of them. Of roughly 80,000 clones in the sample, around 79% were seen once. Sequencing used peripheral blood, obtained from a patient treated with radiotherapy plus ipilimumab. The receptors were gathered from a human donor with non-small cell lung cancer who had a partial response to radiotherapy plus ipilimumab. Some clones in this sample may be carry-over from other donors' samples. Both conserved end residues are part of each CDR3. Not all rows give a size; the values are once, few, many and, for expanded clones, a class.

J gene: TRBJ2-3; clone size: -; V gene: TRBV29-1; CDR3 protein: CSVAGQMYTDTQYF
J gene: TRBJ1-4; clone size: -; V gene: TRBV5-6; CDR3 protein: CASSSRYRGEEKLFF
J gene: TRBJ1-4; clone size: -; V gene: TRBV7-9; CDR3 protein: CASSTGQGAREKLFF
J gene: TRBJ2-5; clone size: -; V gene: TRBV6-4; CDR3 protein: CASSELAGGDLETQYF
J gene: TRBJ2-1; clone size: -; V gene: TRBV4-2; CDR3 protein: CASSTQGAPYNEQFF
J gene: TRBJ2-1; clone size: -; V gene: TRBV6-5; CDR3 protein: CASSPEAYNEQFF
J gene: TRBJ2-1; clone size: -; V gene: TRBV29-1; CDR3 protein: CSANRDFPYQQFF
J gene: TRBJ2-2; clone size: -; V gene: TRBV19; CDR3 protein: CASVAERDTGELFF
J gene: TRBJ1-2; clone size: -; V gene: TRBV18; CDR3 protein: CASSPGTGGGYTF
J gene: TRBJ2-7; clone size: -; V gene: TRBV28; CDR3 protein: CASSLRRGFASYEQYF
J gene: TRBJ2-7; clone size: once; V gene: TRBV11-2; CDR3 protein: CASSLPTPAGGTYEQYF
J gene: TRBJ2-7; clone size: -; V gene: TRBV11-2; CDR3 protein: CASSLDPATLAWEQYF
J gene: TRBJ2-5; clone size: -; V gene: TRBV14; CDR3 protein: CASSQVGGTQYF
J gene: TRBJ2-7; clone size: -; V gene: TRBV11-3; CDR3 protein: CASSRWSSQGDLRVQYF
J gene: TRBJ2-1; clone size: -; V gene: TRBV28; CDR3 protein: CASRPTSGSYNEQFF
J gene: TRBJ2-3; clone size: -; V gene: TRBV7-2; CDR3 protein: CASSPRARASTDTQYF
J gene: TRBJ1-3; clone size: -; V gene: TRBV6-5; CDR3 protein: CASSETGAGNTIYF
J gene: TRBJ1-5; clone size: once; V gene: TRBV28; CDR3 protein: CAIRQGGDSNQPQHF
J gene: TRBJ1-1; clone size: few; V gene: TRBV1; CDR3 protein: CTSSQGTQIPNTEAFF
J gene: TRBJ2-7; clone size: few; V gene: TRBV27; CDR3 protein: CASRRTAQGEQYF
J gene: TRBJ1-2; clone size: -; V gene: TRBV28; CDR3 protein: CASSQAGNYGYTF
J gene: TRBJ2-5; clone size: -; V gene: TRBV27; CDR3 protein: CASSKRDGKETQYF
J gene: TRBJ1-1; clone size: once; V gene: TRBV28; CDR3 protein: CASSLPGTRIAFF
J gene: TRBJ2-7; clone size: -; V gene: TRBV5-8; CDR3 protein: CASSLIGRGTLEQYF
J gene: TRBJ1-1; clone size: -; V gene: TRBV13; CDR3 protein: CASSSPGELNPATEAFF
J gene: TRBJ2-7; clone size: -; V gene: TRBV4-2; CDR3 protein: CASSQAGGSMYEQYF
J gene: TRBJ1-2; clone size: -; V gene: TRBV2; CDR3 protein: CASSGQANNGYTF